This entry describes one T cell receptor beta chain. These data belong to a study of PD-1 blockade in classical Hodgkin lymphoma. Time point specified: cycle 4 day 1 (C4D1), after 6 weeks of nivolumab. Each patient experienced a relapse that followed autologous stem cell transplantation, and brentuximab vedotin exposure varied. Profiling relied on immunoSEQ multiplex PCR, and the TCRdb table lists in-frame clones only, not all of them. The top ten clones hold under 3.5% of a sample with tens of thousands of clones, 90% of them seen once. Per germline, CDR1 SGHVS and CDR2 FNYEAQ. Trimming took off 0 bases at V and 4 bases at J, with 7 bases between the two ends. The CDR3 runs 13 residues.

The TCR was taken from a human donor with classical Hodgkin lymphoma. The sequences come from peripheral blood mononuclear cells (PBMCs), collected before the fourth cycle of nivolumab. The rearrangement links TRBV7-6 to TRBJ2-7; D gene uncertain. The CDR3 is CASSLAERYEQYF. The DNA for the CDR3 is TGTGCCAGCAGCTTAGCAGAAAGGTACGAGCAGTACTTC.